The present TCR beta chain was sequenced within a study of control samples from healthy donors and cancer patients. Assay: immunoSEQ multiplex PCR; the TCRdb copy retains only in-frame clones and omits some. Altogether 52,000 or so clones are present, 94% being singletons, with the ten largest covering 4%. Sequencing used blood. This clonotype was obtained from a man aged 30-40 years in good health.

DNA of the CDR3: TGTGCCAGCAGTGAAGTTAGAGACGAGCAGTACTTC. Protein product: CASSEVRDEQYF. This chain joins TRBV2 and TRBJ2-7; D is ambiguous. The CDR3 runs to 12 residues. The V gene lost 1 base and the J gene lost 5 bases, with 6 bases spanning the gap. CDR1 SNHLY and CDR2 FYNNEI come from the germline V gene.